One T cell receptor beta chain is described in this entry. Its antigen remains unknown. This entry is derived from a study of T cell responses to AZD1222 COVID-19 vaccine. Some clones are missing from TCRdb's copy, which holds only in-frame ones; the method was immunoSEQ multiplex PCR. The table records fewer than 120,000 clones, roughly 90% of them present only once. Study-wide points: No repertoire was sampled before or during the peak T cell response, only after it. White British people made up most donors, females outnumbered males, and clonal diversity was possibly underestimated.

This receptor was taken from an adult in good health. Here the sequenced sample was peripheral blood, taken on day 0 of AZD1222 vaccination.

CDR3 DNA: TGTGCCAGCACCCTCAGAGGCTATGGCTACACCTTC. The encoded protein is CASTLRGYGYTF. The V call is TRBV7-9, the J call TRBJ1-2; D remains ambiguous. Germline CDR1 SEHNR, CDR2 FQNEAQ (reference sequence). The CDR3 totals 12 residues. Trimming removed 7 bases at V and 4 bases at J, with 10 bases between.